This T cell receptor beta chain is drawn from a study of blood T cell repertoires in COVID-19. Study at large: Acute-phase and convalescent COVID-19 samples originated in the United States, Italy and Spain. Nucleic acid was either cDNA or gDNA, and it came from T cells, B-cell-depleted T cells, or PBMCs.

The V gene lost 0 bases and the J gene lost 8 bases, with 15 bases spanning the gap. The CDR3 loop spans 15 amino acids. Germline V gene sequence: CDR1 MNHEY, CDR2 SVGAGI. In the original processing: Estimates of nucleated cell counts were drawn from the amplification of reference gene primers. Repertoires were generated with immunoSEQ multiplex PCR, while TCRdb's copy carries only in-frame clones and drops some. The DNA was the basis for D and trimming; V, J and clone size are from that table. Of roughly 18,000 clones in the sample, around 92% are singletons; the top ten hold 6.5% to 7.5%. J is TRBJ2-3 and V is TRBV6-5; D is possibly TRBD2 (6 bases). The origin of this receptor is a human donor in a cohort sampled during active COVID-19. Sample: peripheral blood. The CDR3: CASSYSRGGDPTQYF. CDR3 DNA: TGTGCCAGCAGTTACTCGAGGGGCGGGGATCCTACGCAGTATTTT.